Included here is one T cell receptor (beta chain) sequence, with context. Its antigen is unidentified. The sample belongs to a study of vaccination effects on CD4 cells after COVID-19. Antigen-specific CD4+ T cells expanded by the ViraFEST assay with viral peptide pools were then sequenced. With more than 9 days of culture completed, CD4+ T cells were isolated. Each participant was administered two doses of either the BNT162b2 or the mRNA-1273 vaccine. Wells of some 1.9 million PBMC each were grown with about 9.3 IU/ml IL-2 and approximately 10 ug/ml peptides. The data were produced by immunoSEQ multiplex PCR, yet TCRdb's version contains in-frame clones alone and is incomplete. In the table there are around 30,000 clones, 73% of which are singletons. CDR1 and CDR2 from the germline V gene are SQVTM and ANQGSEA. The V gene end was trimmed by 7 bases and the J gene end by 8 bases; junction bases not matched to a gene: 14. The CDR3 sequence is 15 residues long.

Here the sequenced sample was CD4+ T cells from PBMCs cultured with HCoV-NL63 spike peptides, taken after COVID-19 vaccination. This TCR was sampled from a human donor who received a COVID-19 vaccine. This chain joins TRBV29-1 and TRBJ2-1, with 10 bases that match TRBD2. The CDR3 spells CSGRGGTSGADEQFF. The CDR3 DNA reads as TGCAGCGGGCGCGGAGGTACTAGCGGGGCCGATGAGCAGTTCTTC.